Only a few counts were recorded for the clone carrying this T cell receptor (beta chain). Antigen: not known. The source of the sample is a study of vaccination and CD4 T cells after COVID-19. The Oncomine TCR Beta short-read assay was what sequenced the DNA obtained from cultured CD4+ T cells. From the PCR reads, TCRdb called clonotypes with MiXCR, one entry per CDR3 protein. The sample records approximately 20,000 distinct CDR3 sequences, around 40% being singletons. Trimming removed 5 bases from V and 6 bases from J, with 13 bases in between. The CDR3 spans 13 residues. The V gene's germline CDR1 is SGHTA and CDR2 FQGNSA. Sample treatment: roughly nine-day PBMC culture with coronavirus spike peptide pools or control peptides (ViraFEST assay).

This material consisted of CD4+ T cells from blood, cultured in vitro, taken before SARS-CoV-2 vaccination. The chain couples TRBV7-2 to TRBJ2-5; D remains ambiguous. The clonotype comes from a human donor who received a COVID-19 vaccine. The DNA for the CDR3 is TGTGCCAGCAGCACGGAAATCCGGAAGACCCAGTACTTC. Amino acids: CASSTEIRKTQYF. The variable domain in full, with the rest retrieved from reference TRBV7-2 and TRBJ2-5, is GAGVSQSPSNKVTEKGKDVELRCDPISGHTALYWYRQSLGQGLEFLIYFQGNSAPDKSGLPSDRFSAERTGGSVSTLTIQRTQQEDSAVYLCASSTEIRKTQYFGPGTRLLVL.